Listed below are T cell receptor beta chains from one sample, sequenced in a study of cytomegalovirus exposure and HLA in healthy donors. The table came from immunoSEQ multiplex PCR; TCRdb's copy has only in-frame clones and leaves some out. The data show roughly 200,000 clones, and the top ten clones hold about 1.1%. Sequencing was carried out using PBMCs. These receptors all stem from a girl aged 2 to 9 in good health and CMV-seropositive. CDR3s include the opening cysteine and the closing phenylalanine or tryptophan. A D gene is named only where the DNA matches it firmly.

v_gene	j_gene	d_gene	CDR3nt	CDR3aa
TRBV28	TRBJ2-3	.	TGTGCCAGCAGTCGAGATATAGATACGCAGTATTTT	CASSRDIDTQYF
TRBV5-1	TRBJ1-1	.	TGCGCCAGCAGCTTGGCCCCGGGAACCGTGAACACTGAAGCTTTCTTT	CASSLAPGTVNTEAFF
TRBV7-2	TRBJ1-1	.	TGTGCCAGCAGCCCCCGTTTCGGAGACTACACTGAAGCTTTCTTT	CASSPRFGDYTEAFF
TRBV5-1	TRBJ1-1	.	TGCGCCAGCAGGCAGCGCTCGGGGGATTACACTGAAGCTTTCTTT	CASRQRSGDYTEAFF
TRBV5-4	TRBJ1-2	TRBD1	TGTGCCAGCAGCTTGCCAGGGGGGAGCTATGGCTACACCTTC	CASSLPGGSYGYTF
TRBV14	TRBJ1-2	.	TGTGCCAGCAGCCAAGATAGCCTCTATGGCTACACCTTC	CASSQDSLYGYTF
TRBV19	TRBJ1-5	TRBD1	TGTGCCAGTACCAACCTCGACAGGGTTGGAAATCAGCCCCAGCATTTT	CASTNLDRVGNQPQHF
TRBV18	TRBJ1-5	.	TGTGCCAGCTCACCGGGGGCGGGCAATCAGCCCCAGCATTTT	CASSPGAGNQPQHF
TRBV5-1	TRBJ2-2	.	TGCGCCAGCAGCTTGGCGGGAGAGAGGACCGGGGAGCTGTTTTTT	CASSLAGERTGELFF
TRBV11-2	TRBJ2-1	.	TGTGCCAGCAGCTTAGGCTTAGTAGAGGGCACTGAGCAGTTCTTC	CASSLGLVEGTEQFF
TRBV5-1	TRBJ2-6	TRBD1	TGCGCCAGCAGCTCCCAGGGGGCGGGGGCCAACGTCCTGACTTTC	CASSSQGAGANVLTF
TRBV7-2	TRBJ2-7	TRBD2	TGTGCCAGCAGCTTAGTCTCGGGAGGCCCCGAGCAGTACTTC	CASSLVSGGPEQYF
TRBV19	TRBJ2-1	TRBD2	TGTGCCAGTAGTAGACCGGGAGGCCCTTACAATGAGCAGTTCTTC	CASSRPGGPYNEQFF
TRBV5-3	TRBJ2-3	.	TGTGCCAGAAGCTTGGCCACTCTCCGGGTAGATACGCAGTATTTT	CARSLATLRVDTQYF
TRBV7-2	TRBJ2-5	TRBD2	TGTGCCAGCAGCTTGCCTCAGCTAGCGGGAGGGCGATGGGAGACCCAGTACTTC	CASSLPQLAGGRWETQYF
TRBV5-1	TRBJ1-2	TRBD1	TGCGCCAGCAGCTTCCCGGACAGGGGGCTTGGCTACACCTTC	CASSFPDRGLGYTF
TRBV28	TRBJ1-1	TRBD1	TGTGCCAGCACGGACAGGGGGCGTCTGAACACTGAAGCTTTCTTT	CASTDRGRLNTEAFF
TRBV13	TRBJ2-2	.	TGTGCCAGCAGGGTACCCGGGGGCACCGGGGAGCTGTTTTTT	CASRVPGGTGELFF
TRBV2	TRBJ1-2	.	TGTGCCAGCAGTGAAGCGACAGTATTAGGCTACACCTTC	CASSEATVLGYTF
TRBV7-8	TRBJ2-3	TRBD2	TGTGCCAGCAGCTCCCCCCGGACTAGCGGGAGAGGAACAGATACGCAGTATTTT	CASSSPRTSGRGTDTQYF
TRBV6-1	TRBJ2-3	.	TGTGCCAGCTTCGGCGGGGCTCGCACAGATACGCAGTATTTT	CASFGGARTDTQYF
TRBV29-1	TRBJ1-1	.	TGCAGCGGCGCAGGGGATTCTGAAGCTTTCTTT	CSGAGDSEAFF
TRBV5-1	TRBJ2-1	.	TGCGCCAGCAGCCAGGGACTGGATAGCTCCTACAATGAGCAGTTCTTC	CASSQGLDSSYNEQFF
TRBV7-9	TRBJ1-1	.	TGTGCCAGCAGCATTGGCCCGAACACTGAAGCTTTCTTT	CASSIGPNTEAFF
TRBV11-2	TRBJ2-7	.	TGTGCCAGCAGCGAGTACGAGCAGTACTTC	CASSEYEQYF
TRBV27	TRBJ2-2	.	TGTGCCAGTCAAGTCTCGATGCTACCCGGGGAGCTGTTTTTT	CASQVSMLPGELFF
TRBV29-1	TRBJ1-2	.	TGCAGCGCCCCCGGGGGGGATAACTATGGCTACACCTTC	CSAPGGDNYGYTF
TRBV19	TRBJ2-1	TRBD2	TGTGCCACTGGACTAGCCGGCTCCTACAATGAGCAGTTCTTC	CATGLAGSYNEQFF
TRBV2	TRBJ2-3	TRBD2	TGTGCCAGCAGTGGGCCCCGCGCTAGCGGGTCTAGCACAGATACGCAGTATTTT	CASSGPRASGSSTDTQYF
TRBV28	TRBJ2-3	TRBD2	TGTGCCAGCAGGGCCAGCCCCCAGCGGGAATCCACAGATACGCAGTATTTT	CASRASPQRESTDTQYF
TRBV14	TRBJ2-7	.	TGTGCCAGCAGCCAAGAACAGGCCAGGGTTAGCCCGTACGAGCAGTACTTC	CASSQEQARVSPYEQYF
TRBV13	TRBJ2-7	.	TGTGCCAGCAGCTTCACTCGAAAGACAGTTTCCTACGAGCAGTACTTC	CASSFTRKTVSYEQYF
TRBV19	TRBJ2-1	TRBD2	TGTGCCAGTAGTATGAGCGCCGGGACTAGGAACAATGAGCAGTTCTTC	CASSMSAGTRNNEQFF
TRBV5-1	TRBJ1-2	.	TGCGCCAGCAGCTTGGCCCTTGATTCGGTTGGCTACACCTTC	CASSLALDSVGYTF
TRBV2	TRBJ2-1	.	TGTGCCAGCAGTGAAGCCCCTAGCGTCAATGAGCAGTTCTTC	CASSEAPSVNEQFF
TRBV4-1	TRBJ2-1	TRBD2	TGCGCCAGCAGCCCACCCGAGGGACTAGCGGGAGATCTCTCCTACAATGAGCAGTTCTTC	CASSPPEGLAGDLSYNEQFF
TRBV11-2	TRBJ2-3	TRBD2	TGTGCCAGCAGCTCAGGACTAGCATATGATACGCAGTATTTT	CASSSGLAYDTQYF
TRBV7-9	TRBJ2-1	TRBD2	TGTGCCAGCAGCTCCACTAGCGCCAATGAGCAGTTCTTC	CASSSTSANEQFF
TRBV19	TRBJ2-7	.	TGTGCCAGTAGTATGGGGGGGCAGTACTTC	CASSMGGQYF
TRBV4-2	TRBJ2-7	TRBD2	TGTGCCAGCAGCCAATCCCCTAGCGGCTACGAGCAGTACTTC	CASSQSPSGYEQYF
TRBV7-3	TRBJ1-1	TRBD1	TGTGCCAGCAGCTTAGGGACAGGGAACACTGAAGCTTTCTTT	CASSLGTGNTEAFF
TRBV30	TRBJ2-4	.	TGTGCCTGGAGTGTCCCGGGCGGAGGAAACATTCAGTACTTC	CAWSVPGGGNIQYF
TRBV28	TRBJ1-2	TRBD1	TGTGCCAGCAGTGATTCCCAGGGGGCAAGTGGCTACACCTTC	CASSDSQGASGYTF
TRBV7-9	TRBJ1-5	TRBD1	TGTGCCAGCAGCTTAGCCCTGGGGACAGGGAGCAATCAGCCCCAGCATTTT	CASSLALGTGSNQPQHF
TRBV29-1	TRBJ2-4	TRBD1	TGCAGCGTTGCAACGGACAGGGCCAAAAACATTCAGTACTTC	CSVATDRAKNIQYF
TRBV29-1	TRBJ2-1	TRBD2	TGCAGCGTTGCTCCTAGCGGGAGTATCAATGAGCAGTTCTTC	CSVAPSGSINEQFF
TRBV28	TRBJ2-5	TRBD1	TGTGCCAGCAGTTCACCTTCCCCGGGACAGCAAGAGACCCAGTACTTC	CASSSPSPGQQETQYF
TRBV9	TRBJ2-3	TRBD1	TGTGCCAGCAGCGTAGTACAGGGGGCGGCAGATACGCAGTATTTT	CASSVVQGAADTQYF
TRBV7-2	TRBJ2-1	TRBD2	TGTGCCAGCAGTTCCAGCGGGACGCGGTACTCCTACAATGAGCAGTTCTTC	CASSSSGTRYSYNEQFF
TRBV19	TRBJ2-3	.	TGTGCCAGTAGTTCGGGCACAGATACGCAGTATTTT	CASSSGTDTQYF
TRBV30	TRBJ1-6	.	TGTGCCTGGAATCAAATCGGTTCACCCCTCCACTTT	CAWNQIGSPLHF
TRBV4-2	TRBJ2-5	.	TGTGCCAGCAGCCAAGTCGGTCTCATACAAGAGACCCAGTACTTC	CASSQVGLIQETQYF
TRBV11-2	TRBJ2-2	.	TGTGCCAGCAGCCGCGGGGTTGGGGAGCTGTTTTTT	CASSRGVGELFF